There are many counts of the clone carrying this TCR beta chain. As yet, its antigen is unknown. The data stem from a study of T cells in Graves' hyperthyroidism and ophthalmopathy. Findings and limits, study-wide: Most thyroid clonotypes expanded above 0.001 were also detected in blood.

RNA transcripts yielded amplified TCR beta CDR3 regions. When the TCR CDR3 underwent first-round RT-PCR, the HTBI primer set was used. TCRdb called the multiplex PCR reads again in MiXCR, with one record for every CDR3 protein. The sample contains about 600,000 distinct CDR3 sequences, about a sixth of which appear only once. This CDR3 region has 14 residues. Trimming shortened V by 5 bases and J by 0 bases, and 10 bases separated the two germline ends. The rearrangement uses TRBV12-3 or TRBV12-4 and TRBJ2-5; maybe TRBD1 (6 bases). Sequenced material: blood. The TCR originated in a woman in her forties with Graves' ophthalmopathy. The CDR3 DNA sequence: TGTGCCAGCAGTAGAGGGGGTTACCAAGAGACCCAGTACTTC. Its translation is CASSRGGYQETQYF.